This T cell receptor beta chain was identified during a study of blood T cell repertoires in COVID-19. In the study overall: PBMCs, B-cell-depleted T cells, or T cells provided the cDNA or gDNA that made up the material.

The CDR3 covers 15 residues. The ends lost 0 bases at V and 5 bases at J; junction bases unmatched: 3. Germline assignment: CDR1 MDHEN and CDR2 SYDVKM. Assay: immunoSEQ multiplex PCR; the TCRdb copy retains only in-frame clones and omits some. The table lists 150,000 to 200,000 clones, about 80% of them singletons. The specimen sequenced was peripheral blood. This chain uses TRBV28 with TRBJ2-5; 10 bases are shared with TRBD1. The sequence was collected from a man in his 60s with acute or convalescent COVID-19. The CDR3: CASSLWTGGAETQYF. In nucleotides, the CDR3 is TGTGCCAGCAGTTTATGGACAGGGGGCGCGGAGACCCAGTACTTC.